The 8 T cell receptor beta chains below all came from one sample that was sequenced in a study of blood T cell repertoires in COVID-19. TCRdb keeps only in-frame clones here, not all; method: immunoSEQ multiplex PCR. The data show about 190,000 clones, under 90% seen once. Sequencing was carried out using peripheral blood. The origin of the receptors is a man between 60 and 75 years old with acute or convalescent COVID-19.

The CDR3 bases are TGTGCCTGGAACGGCGGCGGGATGAGCTCCTACAATGAGCAGTTCTTC. It is translated as CAWNGGGMSSYNEQFF. This chain links TRBV30 with TRBJ2-1; perhaps TRBD2 as D (6 bases). CDR1 and CDR2 from the germline V gene are GTSNPN and SVGIG (reference sequence). There are 16 residues in the CDR3. Trimming left V 4 bases short and J 0 bases short, with 16 bases between.

This clone has only a few counts. V gene TRBV5-8 combines with J gene TRBJ1-5, with 9 bases fitting TRBD1. Germline assignment: CDR1 SGHTS and CDR2 YDEGEE. With V trimmed by 4 bases and J by 4 bases, 6 bases remained unmatched. The CDR3 is made up of 15 amino acids. Written as DNA, the CDR3 is TGTGCCAGCAGCCAGCCGGGACAGGGTAATCAGCCCCAGCATTTT. Translated, it gives CASSQPGQGNQPQHF.

This chain connects TRBV5-6 to TRBJ1-2; D might be TRBD1 (6 bases). Trimming removed 5 bases at V and 5 bases at J, with 19 bases between. This CDR3 is built from 15 residues. Germline CDR1 SGHDT, CDR2 YYEEEE. Here the CDR3 reads CASRNPRQEMYGYTF. In nucleotides, the CDR3 is TGTGCCAGCAGGAACCCTCGACAGGAGATGTATGGCTACACCTTC.

The CDR3, as DNA: TGCGCCCCAGGACTAGCGGGGGGCTGGGGGGAGACCCAGTACTTC. Translated: CAPGLAGGWGETQYF. The rearrangement joins TRBV10-1 to TRBJ2-5; 14 nucleotides match TRBD2. V lost 11 bases and J lost 5; bases outside the gene matches: 10. The CDR3 has 15 residues. The germline V gene encodes CDR1 WNHNN and CDR2 SYGVQD (reference sequence).

The rearrangement uses TRBV24-1 and TRBJ2-3; possibly TRBD1 for D (6 bases). Trimming removed 3 bases at V and 2 bases at J, with 11 bases between. This CDR3 is 15 amino acids long. The germline CDR1 and CDR2 sequences are KGHDR and SFDVKD. The CDR3 coding sequence is TGTGCCACCAGTGATGCACAGGGCCCCACAGATACGCAGTATTTT. Protein sequence: CATSDAQGPTDTQYF.

This chain uses TRBV7-3 with TRBJ1-5; TRBD1 matches 7 bases. The V and J ends lost 5 bases and 5 bases, in that order; junction bases with no gene match: 3. CDR3 length: 13 residues. Germline loops: CDR1 SGHTA, CDR2 FQGTGA. The CDR3 DNA follows: TGTGCCAGCAGCCCCGACAGGGATCAGCCCCAGCATTTT. As protein: CASSPDRDQPQHF.

The chain combines TRBV11-3 with TRBJ2-1; 10 nucleotides align to TRBD2. The CDR3 loop spans 15 amino acids. V lost 5 bases and J lost 3; bases outside the gene matches: 4. Germline-derived CDR1 and CDR2 are SGHNT and YENEEA. The CDR3 DNA sequence: TGTGCCAGCAGCCAACTAGCGGGGAGCTACAATGAGCAGTTCTTC. Its protein is CASSQLAGSYNEQFF. Based on the CDR3 plus reference TRBV11-3 and TRBJ2-1, the full variable domain is EAGVVQSPRYKIIEKKQPVAFWCNPISGHNTLYWYLQNLGQGPELLIRYENEEAVDDSQLPKDRFSAERLKGVDSTLKIQPAELGDSAVYLCASSQLAGSYNEQFFGPGTRLTVL.

The chain combines TRBV18 with TRBJ2-3; a possible D gene is TRBD2 (5 bases). Trimming removed 1 base at V and 2 bases at J, with 13 bases between. Germline CDR1 reads KGHSH; CDR2 reads LQKENI. The CDR3 runs to 16 residues. The CDR3 sequence is CASSPRRELDTDTQYF. CDR3 DNA: TGTGCCAGCTCACCACGAAGGGAGTTGGACACAGATACGCAGTATTTT.